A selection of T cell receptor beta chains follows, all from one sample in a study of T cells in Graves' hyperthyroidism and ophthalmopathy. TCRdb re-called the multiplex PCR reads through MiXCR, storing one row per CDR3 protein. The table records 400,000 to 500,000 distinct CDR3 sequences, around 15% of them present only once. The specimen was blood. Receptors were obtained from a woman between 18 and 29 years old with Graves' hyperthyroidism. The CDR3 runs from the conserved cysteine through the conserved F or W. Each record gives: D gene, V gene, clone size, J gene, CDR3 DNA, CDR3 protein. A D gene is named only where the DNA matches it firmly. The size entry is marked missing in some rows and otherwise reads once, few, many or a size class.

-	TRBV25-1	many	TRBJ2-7	TGTGCCAGCAGTGAATCGGTATACGGCTACGAGCAGTACTTC	CASSESVYGYEQYF
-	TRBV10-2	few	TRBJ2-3	TGCACCAGCAGTGGCCGGGCCGAAAGTACGCAGTATTTT	CTSSGRAESTQYF
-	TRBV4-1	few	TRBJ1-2	TGCGCCAGCAGCCAAGGAACAGGCCTCAGCTATGGCTACACCTTC	CASSQGTGLSYGYTF
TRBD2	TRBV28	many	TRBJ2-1	TGTGCCAGCAGCCAGACTAGCGGGAAGAACAATGAGCAGTTCTTC	CASSQTSGKNNEQFF
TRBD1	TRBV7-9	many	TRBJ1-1	TGTGCCAGCAGACCGGGACAGGGAGACACTGAAGCTTTCTTT	CASRPGQGDTEAFF
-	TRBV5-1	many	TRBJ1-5	TGTGCCAGCAGCTTAGTCGCGGGGGGCAATCAGCCCCAGCATTTT	CASSLVAGGNQPQHF
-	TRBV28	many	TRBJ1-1	TGTGCCAGCAGTGGGCAGGCCGTAACCTGGGGCACTGAAGCTTTCTTT	CASSGQAVTWGTEAFF
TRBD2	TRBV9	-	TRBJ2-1	TGTGCCAGCAGCCCGAGACCGGGACTAGCGGAAGACAATGAGCAGTTCTTC	CASSPRPGLAEDNEQFF
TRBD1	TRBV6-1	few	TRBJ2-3	TGTGCCAGCACTGGACAGGGGGCAGGGGCAGATACGCAGTATTTT	CASTGQGAGADTQYF
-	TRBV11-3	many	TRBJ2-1	TGTGCCAGCAGCATAGCCGTCTACAATGAGCAGTTCTTC	CASSIAVYNEQFF
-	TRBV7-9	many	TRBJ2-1	TGTGCCAGCAGCTTAGCGGACCCGAATGAGCAGTTCTTC	CASSLADPNEQFF
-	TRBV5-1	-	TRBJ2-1	TGCGCCAGCGCACTCGACAGCGTTTCCTACAATGAGCAGTTCTTC	CASALDSVSYNEQFF
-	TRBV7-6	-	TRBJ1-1	TGTGCCAGCAGCCGCGTTAGTGAGGGACCGAACACTGAAGCTTTCTTT	CASSRVSEGPNTEAFF
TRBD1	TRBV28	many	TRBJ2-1	TGTGCCAGCAGAACTCTCGGGACAGGTCCATACAATGAGCAGTTCTTC	CASRTLGTGPYNEQFF
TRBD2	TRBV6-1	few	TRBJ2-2	TGTGCCAGCAGACCCCCGACTAGCGGGAGGTTCGGGGAGCTGTTTTTT	CASRPPTSGRFGELFF
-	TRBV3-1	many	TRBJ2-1	TGTGCCAGCAGCCAAAGCCCCTTGTCGAGGATTGAGCAGTTCTTC	CASSQSPLSRIEQFF
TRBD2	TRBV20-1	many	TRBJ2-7	TGCAGTGCTAGTCTCTCGGGAGGCGATGTGGGCGAGCAGTACTTC	CSASLSGGDVGEQYF
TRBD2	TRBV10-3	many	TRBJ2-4	TGTGCCATCAGTGAGTCGATGGGGAGGGAACTAGCCAAAAACATTCAGTACTTC	CAISESMGRELAKNIQYF
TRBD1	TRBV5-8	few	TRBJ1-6	TGTGCCAGCAGCCCCGGACAGGGGTTCGGTTCACCCCTCCACTTT	CASSPGQGFGSPLHF
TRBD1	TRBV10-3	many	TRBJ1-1	TGTGCCATCAGTGAGGACAGGGGGAACACTGAAGCTTTCTTT	CAISEDRGNTEAFF
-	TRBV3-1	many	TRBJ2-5	TGTGCCAGCAGCCAAGACTGGGCCCAAGAGACCCAGTACTTC	CASSQDWAQETQYF
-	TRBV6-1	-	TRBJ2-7	TGTGCCAGCAGTGCCTTACTAGAAACCGAGCAGTACTTC	CASSALLETEQYF
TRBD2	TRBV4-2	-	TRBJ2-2	TGTGCCAGCACCCTTAGCGGGGAGGACACCGGGGAGCTGTTTTTT	CASTLSGEDTGELFF
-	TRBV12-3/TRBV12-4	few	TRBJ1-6	TGTGCCAGCAACTTCGGGGGCGGGTTGGATTCACCCCTCCACTTT	CASNFGGGLDSPLHF
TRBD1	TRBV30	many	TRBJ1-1	TGTGCCTGGAGGAGCACAGGGGGCGAAGCTTTCTTT	CAWRSTGGEAFF
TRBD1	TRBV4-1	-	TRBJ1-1	TGCGCCAGCAGCCAAAGGACAGGGAACCCTACTGAAGCTTTCTTT	CASSQRTGNPTEAFF
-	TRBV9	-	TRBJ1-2	TGTGCCAGCAGCGTAGTCACGTCGGGTGGCTACACCTTC	CASSVVTSGGYTF
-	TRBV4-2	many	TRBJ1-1	TGTGCCAGCAGCCAAGAAGTGGGGGGTCGGGGTGAAGCTTTCTTT	CASSQEVGGRGEAFF
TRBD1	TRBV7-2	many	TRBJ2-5	TGTGCCAGCAGCGGAACCGGGACAGGGGGAAAGACCCAGTACTTC	CASSGTGTGGKTQYF
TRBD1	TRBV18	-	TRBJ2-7	TGTGCCAGCTCGGCTGGGACAGGGGCCTACAATGAGCAGTACTTC	CASSAGTGAYNEQYF
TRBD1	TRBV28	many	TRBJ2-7	TGTGCCAGCAGTGCCGGGACAGGGGATGCCTACGAGCAGTACTTC	CASSAGTGDAYEQYF
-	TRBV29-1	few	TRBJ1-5	TGCAGCGTTGCCTCGGGGGTCGACAGCGATCAGCCCCAGCATTTT	CSVASGVDSDQPQHF
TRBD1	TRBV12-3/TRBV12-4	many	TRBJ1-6	TGTGCCAGCAGTTTAGACCCAGGGGGGGGTTCACCCCTCCACTTT	CASSLDPGGGSPLHF
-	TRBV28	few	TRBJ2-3	TGTGCCAGCAGTTCCGCAGAACTTGACTCTAGCACAGATACGCAGTATTTT	CASSSAELDSSTDTQYF
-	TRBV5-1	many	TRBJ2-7	TGCGCCAGCAGCACCGAGACAGGGAGGATGCTCCACGAGCAGTACTTC	CASSTETGRMLHEQYF
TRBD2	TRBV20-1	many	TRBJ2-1	TGCAGTGCTAGTAAACCGGGACTAGCGGGAGGCATCTCCTACAATGAGCAGTTCTTC	CSASKPGLAGGISYNEQFF
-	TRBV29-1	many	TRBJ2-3	TGCAGCGTTGATCTCGGGACTAGCACAGATACGCAGTATTTT	CSVDLGTSTDTQYF